The rows below give T cell receptor beta chains drawn from one sample of a study of blood T cell repertoires in COVID-19. Only in-frame clones appear in the TCRdb table, and some are missing; sequencing was by immunoSEQ multiplex PCR. Counted here are roughly 250,000 clones, less than 85% occurring once; the ten biggest clones make up 4.9%. Source material: peripheral blood. The source is an elderly woman with active or convalescent COVID-19. CDR3s include the opening cysteine and the closing phenylalanine or tryptophan. The order of the fields is V gene, clone size, CDR3 protein. Expanded clones are given a class, and other clones once, few, many or no size at all.

>TRBV12-5|.
CASGALRVRGDTGELFF
>TRBV28|once
CASSGDRLALWSSEQYF
>TRBV15|few
CATSRDPSGANEKLFF
>TRBV29-1|.
CSVVTGAGQPQHF
>TRBV4-1|.
CASSQGPYTGDQPQHF
>TRBV18|.
CASSPDRVGNEKLFF
>TRBV5-1|.
CASSLAPGVVQPQHF
>TRBV7-2|.
CASSPWGDRGLDGYTF
>TRBV28|medium-sized
CASSAPRGPQHF
>TRBV9|.
CASSVVGQISGYLYNEQFF
>TRBV5-1|.
CASSSGGSDYGYTF
>TRBV9|.
CASSVRPDQDTEAFF
>TRBV28|.
CASSIGGGSNQPQHF
>TRBV7-8|.
CASSRGQLLSNQPQHF
>TRBV11-2|.
CASSPLWGGRNTGELFF